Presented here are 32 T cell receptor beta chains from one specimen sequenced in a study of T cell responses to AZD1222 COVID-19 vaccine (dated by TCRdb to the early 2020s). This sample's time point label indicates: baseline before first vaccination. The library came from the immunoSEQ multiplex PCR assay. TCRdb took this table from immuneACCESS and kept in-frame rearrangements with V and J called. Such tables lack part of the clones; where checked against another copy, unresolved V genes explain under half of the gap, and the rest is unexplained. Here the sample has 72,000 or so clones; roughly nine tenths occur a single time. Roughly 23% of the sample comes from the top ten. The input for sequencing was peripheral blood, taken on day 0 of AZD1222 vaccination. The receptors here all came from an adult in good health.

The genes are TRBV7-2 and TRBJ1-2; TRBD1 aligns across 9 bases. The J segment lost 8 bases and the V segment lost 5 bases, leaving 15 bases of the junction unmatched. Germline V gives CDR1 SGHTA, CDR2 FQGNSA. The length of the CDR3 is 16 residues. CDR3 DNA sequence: TGTGCCAGCAGCAACTACGAGCCCCGGGACAGGGAAGGCTACACCTTC. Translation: CASSNYEPRDREGYTF.

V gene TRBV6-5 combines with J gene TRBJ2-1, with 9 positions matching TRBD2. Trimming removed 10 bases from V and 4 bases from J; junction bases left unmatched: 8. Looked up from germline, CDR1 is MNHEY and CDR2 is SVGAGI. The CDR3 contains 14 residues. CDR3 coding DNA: TGTGCCACTATAGGACTAGCGATTTACAATGAGCAGTTCTTC. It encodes CATIGLAIYNEQFF.

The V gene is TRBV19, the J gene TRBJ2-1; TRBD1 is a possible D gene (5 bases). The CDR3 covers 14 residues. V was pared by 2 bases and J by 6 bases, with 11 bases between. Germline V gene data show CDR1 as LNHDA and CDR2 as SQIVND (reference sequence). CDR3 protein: CASSISGIGNEQFF. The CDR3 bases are TGTGCCAGTAGTATATCAGGGATCGGCAATGAGCAGTTCTTC.

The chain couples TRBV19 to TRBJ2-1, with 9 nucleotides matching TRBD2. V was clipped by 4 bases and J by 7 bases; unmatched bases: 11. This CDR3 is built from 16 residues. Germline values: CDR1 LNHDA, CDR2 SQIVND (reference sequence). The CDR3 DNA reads TGTGCCAGTAGTAGAACAGGCGGGAGGGCCTTTAATGAGCAGTTCTTC. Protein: CASSRTGGRAFNEQFF.

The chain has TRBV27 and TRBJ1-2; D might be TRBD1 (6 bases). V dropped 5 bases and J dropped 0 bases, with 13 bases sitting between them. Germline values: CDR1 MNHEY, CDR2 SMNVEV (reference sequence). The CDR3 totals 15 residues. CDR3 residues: CASSHRRDTNYGYTF. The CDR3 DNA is TGTGCCAGCAGTCACAGGAGGGACACTAACTATGGCTACACCTTC.

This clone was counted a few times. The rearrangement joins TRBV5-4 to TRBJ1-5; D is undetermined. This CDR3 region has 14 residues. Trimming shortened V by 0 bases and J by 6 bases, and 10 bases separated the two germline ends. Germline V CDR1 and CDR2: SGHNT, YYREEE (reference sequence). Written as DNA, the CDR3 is TGTGCCAGCAGCTTGGTGGTGGGCCCTCAGCCCCAGCATTTT. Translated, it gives CASSLVVGPQPQHF.

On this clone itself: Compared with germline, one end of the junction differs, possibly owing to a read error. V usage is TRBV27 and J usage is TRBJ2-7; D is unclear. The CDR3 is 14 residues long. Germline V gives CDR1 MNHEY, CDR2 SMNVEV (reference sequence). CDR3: CATSLTKDAYEQYF. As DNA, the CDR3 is TGTGCCACCAGTCTCACAAAAGACGCCTACGAGCAGTACTTC.

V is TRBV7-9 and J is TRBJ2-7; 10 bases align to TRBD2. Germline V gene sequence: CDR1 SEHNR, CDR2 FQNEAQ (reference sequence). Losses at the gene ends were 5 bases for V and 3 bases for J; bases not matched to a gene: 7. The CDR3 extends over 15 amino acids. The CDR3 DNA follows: TGTGCCAGCAGCGAGCTAGCGGGGGACGTCTACGAGCAGTACTTC. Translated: CASSELAGDVYEQYF.

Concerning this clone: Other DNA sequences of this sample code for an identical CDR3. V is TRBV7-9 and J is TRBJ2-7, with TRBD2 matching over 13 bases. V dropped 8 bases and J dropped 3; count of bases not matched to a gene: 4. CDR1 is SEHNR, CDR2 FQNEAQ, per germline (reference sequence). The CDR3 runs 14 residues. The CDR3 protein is CASRTSGRGYEQYF. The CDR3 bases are TGTGCCAGCCGAACTAGCGGGAGGGGCTACGAGCAGTACTTC.

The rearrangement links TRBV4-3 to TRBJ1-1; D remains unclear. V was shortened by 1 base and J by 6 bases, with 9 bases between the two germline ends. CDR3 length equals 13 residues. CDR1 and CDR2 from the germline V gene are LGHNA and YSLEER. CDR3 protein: CASSQGRFAEAFF. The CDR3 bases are TGCGCCAGCAGCCAAGGGCGGTTCGCTGAAGCTTTCTTT.

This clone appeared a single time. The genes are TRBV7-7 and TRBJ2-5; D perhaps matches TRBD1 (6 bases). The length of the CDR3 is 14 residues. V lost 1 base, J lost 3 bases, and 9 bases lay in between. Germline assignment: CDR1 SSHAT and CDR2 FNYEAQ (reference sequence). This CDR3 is CASSLGGREETQYF. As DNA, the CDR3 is TGTGCCAGCAGCTTAGGGGGGCGCGAAGAGACCCAGTACTTC.

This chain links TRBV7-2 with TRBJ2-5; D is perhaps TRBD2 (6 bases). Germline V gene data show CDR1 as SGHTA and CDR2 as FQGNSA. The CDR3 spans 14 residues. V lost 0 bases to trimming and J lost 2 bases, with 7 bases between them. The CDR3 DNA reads TGTGCCAGCAGCTTAGCAGGGACTCAAGAGACCCAGTACTTC. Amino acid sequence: CASSLAGTQETQYF.

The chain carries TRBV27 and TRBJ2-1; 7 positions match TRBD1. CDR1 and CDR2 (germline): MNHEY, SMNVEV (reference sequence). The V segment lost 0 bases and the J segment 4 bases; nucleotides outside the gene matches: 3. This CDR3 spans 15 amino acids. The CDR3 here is CASSLSQGYYNEQFF. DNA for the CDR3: TGTGCCAGCAGTTTATCACAGGGGTATTACAATGAGCAGTTCTTC.

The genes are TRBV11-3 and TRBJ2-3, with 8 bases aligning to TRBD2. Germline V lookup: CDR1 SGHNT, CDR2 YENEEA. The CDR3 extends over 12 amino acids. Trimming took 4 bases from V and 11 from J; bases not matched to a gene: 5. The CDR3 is CASSSGGTVQYF. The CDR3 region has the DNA TGTGCCAGCAGCTCGGGGGGGACTGTGCAGTATTTT.

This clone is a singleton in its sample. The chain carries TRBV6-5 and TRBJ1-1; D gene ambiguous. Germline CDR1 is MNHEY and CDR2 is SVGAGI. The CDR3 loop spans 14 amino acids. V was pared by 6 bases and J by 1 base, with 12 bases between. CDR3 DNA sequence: TGTGCCAGCAGGCCTTATACAGAGAACACTGAAGCTTTCTTT. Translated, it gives CASRPYTENTEAFF.

Here the CDR3 reads CASSPQGAGRQETQYF. As DNA, the CDR3 is TGTGCCAGCAGCCCCCAGGGGGCCGGTCGCCAAGAGACCCAGTACTTC. The V gene is TRBV16, the J gene TRBJ2-5; TRBD1 matches 8 bases. V dropped 4 bases and J dropped 1; count of bases not matched to a gene: 8. The CDR3 totals 16 residues. Germline CDR1 KGHSY, CDR2 FQNENV.

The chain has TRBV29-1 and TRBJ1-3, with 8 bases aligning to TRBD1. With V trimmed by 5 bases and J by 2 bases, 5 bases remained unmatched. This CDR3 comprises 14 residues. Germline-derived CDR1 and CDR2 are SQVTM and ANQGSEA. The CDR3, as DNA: TGCAGCGTTAAGGAGACAGGGGCTGGAAACACCATATATTTT. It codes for CSVKETGAGNTIYF.

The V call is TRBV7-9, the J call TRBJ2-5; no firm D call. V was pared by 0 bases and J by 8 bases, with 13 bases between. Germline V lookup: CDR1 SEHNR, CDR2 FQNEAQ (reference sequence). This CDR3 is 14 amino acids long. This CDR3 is CASSLAGVLATQYF. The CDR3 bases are TGTGCCAGCAGCTTAGCCGGAGTATTGGCCACCCAGTACTTC.

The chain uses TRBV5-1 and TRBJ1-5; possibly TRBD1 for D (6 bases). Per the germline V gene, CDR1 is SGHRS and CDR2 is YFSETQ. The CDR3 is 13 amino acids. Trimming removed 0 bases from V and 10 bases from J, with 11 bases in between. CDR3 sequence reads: CASSLEGEGPQHF. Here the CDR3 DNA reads TGCGCCAGCAGCTTGGAGGGGGAAGGACCCCAGCATTTT.

The CDR3 DNA reads TGTGCCAGCGGTATCATGGGACAGATCGGCATGAACACTGAAGCTTTCTTT. Its translation is CASGIMGQIGMNTEAFF. The gene calls are TRBV28 and TRBJ1-1, with 7 bases fitting TRBD1. Unmatched junction bases numbered 15, after V lost 8 bases and J lost 0 bases. CDR3 length: 17 residues. Germline loops: CDR1 MDHEN, CDR2 SYDVKM.

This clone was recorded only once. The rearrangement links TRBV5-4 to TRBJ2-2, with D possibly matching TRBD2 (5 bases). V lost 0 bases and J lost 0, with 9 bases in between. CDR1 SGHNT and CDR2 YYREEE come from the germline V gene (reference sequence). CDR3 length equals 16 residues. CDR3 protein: CASSLAGLSNTGELFF. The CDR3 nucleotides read TGTGCCAGCAGCTTGGCCGGACTCTCGAACACCGGGGAGCTGTTTTTT.

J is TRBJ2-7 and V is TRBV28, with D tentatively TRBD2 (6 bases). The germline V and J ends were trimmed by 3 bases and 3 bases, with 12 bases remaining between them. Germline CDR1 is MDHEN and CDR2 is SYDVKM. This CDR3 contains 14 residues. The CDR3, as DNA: TGTGCCAGCAGTTTGGTAGGGGAGGACTACGAGCAGTACTTC. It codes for CASSLVGEDYEQYF.

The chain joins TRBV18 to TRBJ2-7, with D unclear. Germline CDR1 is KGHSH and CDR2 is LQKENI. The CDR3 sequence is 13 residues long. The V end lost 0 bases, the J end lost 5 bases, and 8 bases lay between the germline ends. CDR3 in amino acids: CASSPPNVDEQYF. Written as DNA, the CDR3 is TGTGCCAGCTCACCACCGAACGTCGACGAGCAGTACTTC.

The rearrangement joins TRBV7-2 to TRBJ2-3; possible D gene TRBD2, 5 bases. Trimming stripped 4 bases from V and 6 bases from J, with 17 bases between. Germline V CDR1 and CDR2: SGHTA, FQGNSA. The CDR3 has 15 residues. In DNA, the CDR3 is TGTGCCAGCAGCTCCCTACGGACTCGACCGGATACGCAGTATTTT. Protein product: CASSSLRTRPDTQYF.

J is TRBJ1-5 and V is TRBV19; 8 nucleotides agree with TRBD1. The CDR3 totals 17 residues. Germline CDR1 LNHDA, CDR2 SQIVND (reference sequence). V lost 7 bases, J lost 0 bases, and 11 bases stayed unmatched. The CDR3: CASTGQGGRYSNQPQHF. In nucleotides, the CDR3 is TGTGCCAGTACTGGACAGGGAGGGAGATATAGCAATCAGCCCCAGCATTTT.

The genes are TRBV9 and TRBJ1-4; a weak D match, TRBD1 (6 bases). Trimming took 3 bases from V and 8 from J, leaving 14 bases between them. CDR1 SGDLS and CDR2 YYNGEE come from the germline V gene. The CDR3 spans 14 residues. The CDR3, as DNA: TGTGCCAGCAGCGCAGGACAGATGGAGGAAAAACTGTTTTTT. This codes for CASSAGQMEEKLFF.

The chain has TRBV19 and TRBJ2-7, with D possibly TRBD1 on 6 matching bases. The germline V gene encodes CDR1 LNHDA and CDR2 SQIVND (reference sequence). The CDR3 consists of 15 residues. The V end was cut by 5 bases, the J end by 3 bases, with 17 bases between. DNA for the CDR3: TGTGCCAGTAGTGCCCCGGGACACAAGGGCTACGAGCAGTACTTC. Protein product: CASSAPGHKGYEQYF.

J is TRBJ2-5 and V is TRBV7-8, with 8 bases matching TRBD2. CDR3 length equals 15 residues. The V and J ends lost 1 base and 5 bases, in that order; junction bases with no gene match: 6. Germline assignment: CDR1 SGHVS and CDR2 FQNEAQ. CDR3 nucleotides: TGTGCCAGCAGCTTAGGCGACGGGAGGGGGGAGACCCAGTACTTC. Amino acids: CASSLGDGRGETQYF.

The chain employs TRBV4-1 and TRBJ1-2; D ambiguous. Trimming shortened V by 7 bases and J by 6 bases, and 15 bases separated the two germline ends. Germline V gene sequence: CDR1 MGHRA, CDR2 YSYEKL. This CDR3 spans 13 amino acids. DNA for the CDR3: TGCGCCAGCACCGGGGTGGGCGGTCATGGCTACACCTTC. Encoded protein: CASTGVGGHGYTF.

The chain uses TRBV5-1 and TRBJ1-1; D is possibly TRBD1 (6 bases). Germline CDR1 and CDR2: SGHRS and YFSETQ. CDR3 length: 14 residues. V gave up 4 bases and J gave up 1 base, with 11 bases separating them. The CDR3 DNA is TGCGCCAGCAGCCTCAGGGACACGAACACTGAAGCTTTCTTT. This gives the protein CASSLRDTNTEAFF. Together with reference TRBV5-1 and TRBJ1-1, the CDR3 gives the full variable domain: KAGVTQTPRYLIKTRGQQVTLSCSPISGHRSVSWYQQTPGQGLQFLFEYFSETQRNKGNFPGRFSGRQFSNSRSEMNVSTLELGDSALYLCASSLRDTNTEAFFGQGTRLTVV.

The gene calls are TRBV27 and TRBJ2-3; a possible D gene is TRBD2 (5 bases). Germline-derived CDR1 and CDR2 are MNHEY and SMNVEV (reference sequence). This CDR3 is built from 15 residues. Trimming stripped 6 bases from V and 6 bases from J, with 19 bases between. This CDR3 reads CASRSLSVPWDTQYF. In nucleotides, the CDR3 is TGTGCCAGCAGATCCCTTAGCGTTCCTTGGGATACGCAGTATTTT.

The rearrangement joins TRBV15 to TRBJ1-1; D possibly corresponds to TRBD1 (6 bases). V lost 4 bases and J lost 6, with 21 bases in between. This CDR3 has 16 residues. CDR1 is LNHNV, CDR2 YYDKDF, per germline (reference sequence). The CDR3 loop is CATSISTGLEEAEAFF. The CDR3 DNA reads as TGTGCCACCAGCATTTCGACAGGACTCGAAGAGGCTGAAGCTTTCTTT.